This TCR beta chain is from a study of cytomegalovirus exposure and HLA in healthy donors (dated by TCRdb to 2016 to 2017). About the study as a whole: In an earlier analysis of approximately 640 of the donors, less than 350 Gb of sequence data and 117 million unique TCR beta sequences from 150 million to 200 million T cells were reported. An early release covering some 640 HLA-typed donors comprised about 320 gigabases of sequencing data and around 80 million unique TCR sequences. Of the approximately 400 genotyped donors, approximately 83% fell in the genetic ancestry cluster associated with self-reported Caucasian donors. The aim of the study was to test whether cataloging public T cell receptors could identify signatures of past pathogen exposure. The study profiled the T cell repertoires of more than 500 subjects by immunosequencing and related them to cytomegalovirus serostatus. Along with the approximately 700-subject first cohort, a separate validation cohort of over a hundred different subjects was used. The study combined high-throughput TCR immunosequencing, statistical association of individual TCRs with disease status, and machine learning to predict cytomegalovirus infection status. A later analysis re-analyzed previously published TCR beta repertoires from 666 donors and added high-resolution HLA genotyping to study TCR occurrence patterns. Rather than using new phenotypic data, the later analysis identified candidate immune exposures from TCR beta sequences and from how often those sequences occurred across donors. An earlier analysis of more than 450 of the donors used high-throughput TCR beta sequencing to judge whether each TCR beta V gene segment behaved as functional or pseudogenic. Donor age, sex, ethnicity and CMV serostatus were collected together with the repertoire data. A later genetic analysis used genome-wide SNP genotypes for about 65% of the roughly 700 donors, treating that subset as a discovery cohort. All discovery cohort repertoires had been generated using a single sequencing platform. HLA typing covered class I and class II loci at four-digit resolution. The number of donors typed differed by locus, with 629-630 for A, B, C, DRB1 and DQB1, roughly 520 for DQA1, nearly 610 for DPA1, and some 470 for DPB1. Five DR-DQ haplotypes were treated as single units for association and clustering because of strong linkage in the cohort. Among a few hundred genotyped donors of the cohort, an average of around 240,000 unique TCR beta nucleotide sequences were sequenced per donor, roughly a sixth of them non-productive. Points the paper makes about the study in general: For the cohort, immune exposure information was limited to CMV serostatus. A later analysis reported that several top co-occurrence clusters appeared linked to parvovirus B19, influenza, CMV and Epstein-Barr virus. The authors suggested that the approach could potentially be extended to other disease states and immunological phenotypes. A later analysis found that most CMV-associated TCR beta chains appeared HLA-restricted, with HLA associations seemingly driven largely by CMV exposure. In vitro tests confirmed that a few of the cytomegalovirus-associated TCR beta chains recognize cytomegalovirus antigens. In a later analysis, the rate of TCR association differed among HLA loci, with DRB1 alleles having the most associated TCRs and HLA-C alleles having the fewest. The study gave a list of 150 to 200 TCR beta chains associated with cytomegalovirus. Sequencing depth was assumed to be roughly uniform across donors in the presence/absence analyses, though that assumption may not hold. Because HLA typing was missing for some donors at each locus, association tests included only the typed subset. A later genetic analysis reported fewer N-insertions in productive TCRs among donors in an Asian-associated ancestry cluster than the roughly 700-donor mean. Linkage disequilibrium might explain the correlated functional status among segregating V segments, but an unknown experimental factor could not be ruled out. Compared with equally common non-associated chains, HLA-associated TCR beta chains in a later analysis were more clonally expanded and had lower generation probabilities. Some IMGT-functional V segments, including TRBV6-2 and TRBV6-3, could not be distinguished by the 87-base-pair reads and were therefore excluded. Over 15 rarely observed V segments, including chromosome 9 orphons, were excluded from the earlier analysis of several hundred of the donors because counts were too low. Strong co-occurrence of HLA alleles, especially DR and DQ, made assigning TCR associations to individual alleles difficult. Most TCR sequences were seen in very few donors, while some public TCRs were found in many individuals. V-gene and J-gene trimming of TCR beta chains was associated with a missense DCLRE1C variant in a later genetic analysis, and the association was replicated in an independent cohort. Only TCR beta chains were sequenced in this cohort, and the absence of alpha or paired-chain data limited detectable features. The classifier was reported to diagnose cytomegalovirus status with high specificity and sensitivity in both the original and validation cohorts. A group of highly shared sequence variants was considered likely to be a technical artifact of the sequencing pipeline. A further reported finding was that TCR beta sequences accurately predicted the HLA-A and HLA-B alleles for most subjects in the first cohort. A later analysis associated 16,951 TCR beta sequences with specific HLA alleles at a false discovery rate of 0.05. In an earlier analysis of around 600 of the donors, most TCR beta V segments were observed in productive rearrangements about 90% or about 30% of the time, broadly matching IMGT annotations.

In total, 666 healthy bone marrow donors made up the cohort. All cohort members were sampled while nominally healthy, although unrecorded immune exposures were likely present. The donor tested CMV seronegative, placing the donor among the 350 or so seronegative members of the cohort. Every donor gave a peripheral blood sample, and the peripheral blood mononuclear cells from that sample were used for TCR beta sequencing. Genomic DNA extraction from the blood cell samples was performed with the Qiagen DNeasy Blood Extraction Kit. Libraries came from the immunoSEQ multiplex PCR assay. The multiplex PCR relied on a mix of 60 forward primers for TCR Vbeta segments and 13 reverse primers for TCR Jbeta segments. The CDR3 region of rearranged TCR beta genes was amplified from genomic DNA with a multiplex PCR assay. Amplified TCR beta libraries were sequenced as 87-base-pair reads on the Illumina HiSeq System. Regarding the original processing steps: Across the 600 to 700 repertoires, a later analysis counted 80 million or so unique TCR beta chains, 9 million to 14 million of which were shared by at least two donors. Raw reads were error-corrected and collapsed into unique sequences with a nearest-neighbor algorithm that merged closely related sequences to remove PCR and sequencing errors. Alignment of CDR3 sequences to IMGT reference sequences was used to assign V, D and J gene segments. Each retained sequence needed at least a six-nucleotide match to both a V gene segment and a J gene segment. A rearrangement counted as productive if the CDR3 had no stop codons and remained in frame with V and J, and every other rearrangement counted as non-productive. Following IMGT convention, CDR3 was defined as the stretch from the second conserved V-encoded cysteine up to the conserved J-encoded phenylalanine. Sequences without an unambiguous match to a single V gene segment were excluded from the earlier analysis of 500 to 700 of the donors. In an earlier analysis of approximately 550 of the donors, V segments were called functional above 56.7% productive rearrangements and were called segregating when the between-donor standard deviation exceeded 5%. A statistical classification framework was built for diagnosing cytomegalovirus status from the catalog of TCR beta chain sequences. A later analysis assigned V and J genes by comparing TCR nucleotide sequences with IMGT/GENE-DB human TR gene sequences. Using the TCRdist pipeline, a later analysis assigned CDR3 sequences along with most-parsimonious VDJ recombination scenarios. In a later analysis, each TCR beta chain was defined by its CDR3 amino acid sequence together with its V-gene family, and reads lacking a unique V-gene family were excluded. To address suspected cross-contamination and a sequencing artifact, a later analysis removed a few hundred highly shared, low-generation-probability nucleotide sequences. In a later analysis, a clonal expansion index for each public chain was calculated from normalized within-repertoire ranks of inferred template counts. A later analysis computed generation probabilities with a VDJ recombination model fitted to out-of-frame rearrangements, and checked the results against IGoR. In a later analysis, hypergeometric tests were used to score TCR-TCR, TCR-HLA and TCR-CMV co-occurrence, with a repertoire-size bias correction applied to TCR pairs. To estimate false discovery rates, a later analysis permuted the HLA or CMV assignments 20 times. In a later analysis, co-occurring TCRs were grouped using DBSCAN, with TCRdist sequence similarity added in when clustering inside HLA-allele-positive subsets. Repertoires with fewer than 30,000 or more than 120,000 public chains, plus five repertoires with anomalous nucleotide sharing, were excluded from co-occurrence clustering. TCRdb holds this immuneACCESS table with in-frame rearrangements only. Some clones are missing; in checked studies, unresolved V genes explain under half, and the rest has no known cause. V and J calls and clone size follow that table, whereas D and trimming were derived from the DNA. The sample table holds about 110,000 clones. About 3.8% of the sample is held by the ten biggest clonotypes.

In regard to this clone: The antigen it binds to is not known.

From cysteine to phenylalanine, the CDR3 is 13 amino acids long. The DNA shown is the 39-base CDR3, in frame from base 1. V trim: 3 bases; J trim: 5 bases; unmatched bases: 1. CDR1 and CDR2 (SGHTA, FQGTGA) derive from the germline V gene. Input material: PBMCs. The clonotype was recovered from a man aged 25-40 years in good health and CMV-seronegative. The V gene is TRBV7-3 and the J gene is TRBJ2-5; the central 9 bases match TRBD2. At the DNA level, the sequence is TGTGCCAGCAGCTTTACTAGCGGGGAGACCCAGTACTTC. Protein translation: CASSFTSGETQYF.